A single sample gave rise to the 4 T cell receptor beta chains below, sequenced in a study of blood T cell repertoires in COVID-19. Clones were read by immunoSEQ multiplex PCR, and TCRdb kept only the in-frame ones, dropping some. Of over 200,000 clones in the sample, under 85% were seen once. The material sequenced was peripheral blood. These receptor sequences come from a woman aged 25 to 45 with COVID-19, enrolled during active disease.

The chain employs TRBV6-2 or TRBV6-3 and TRBJ1-1, with 7 bases fitting TRBD1. V lost 0 bases, J lost 1 base, and 5 bases stayed unmatched. Germline assignment: CDR1 MNHEY and CDR2 SVGEGT. CDR3 length: 16 amino acids. The CDR3 nucleotides are TGTGCCAGCAGTTACTCGATGGGGACAGCGAACACTGAAGCTTTCTTT. Translated: CASSYSMGTANTEAFF.

This clone was recorded once. The V gene is TRBV6-2 or TRBV6-3, the J gene TRBJ2-1; TRBD2 aligns across 12 bases. Germline values: CDR1 MNHEY, CDR2 SVGEGT. The trim removed 6 bases at V and 9 bases at J, leaving 9 bases unmatched. The CDR3 totals 15 residues. CDR3 sequence: CASSLRLAGEGEQFF. CDR3 nucleotides: TGTGCCAGCAGCTTGAGACTAGCGGGAGAGGGTGAGCAGTTCTTC.

V and J are TRBV7-4 and TRBJ2-5, with D perhaps TRBD1 (5 bases). The CDR3 covers 21 residues. Germline assignment: CDR1 SGHVT and CDR2 SQSDAQ. Trimming stripped 1 base from V and 1 base from J, with 28 bases between. The CDR3, as DNA: TGTGCCAGCAGCTTAGAAGGGGTGCGAGGCTCCCCGCTCCCGCGCCAAGAGACCCAGTACTTC. Amino acids: CASSLEGVRGSPLPRQETQYF.

The chain couples TRBV20-1 to TRBJ2-7; D call uncertain. The germline CDR1 and CDR2 sequences are DFQATT and SNEGSKA (reference sequence). V was cut by 6 bases and J by 3 bases, with 9 bases left in between. The CDR3 loop spans 11 amino acids. CDR3 in DNA: TGCAGTGCGACTCCCCTCTACGAGCAGTACTTC. Protein product: CSATPLYEQYF.